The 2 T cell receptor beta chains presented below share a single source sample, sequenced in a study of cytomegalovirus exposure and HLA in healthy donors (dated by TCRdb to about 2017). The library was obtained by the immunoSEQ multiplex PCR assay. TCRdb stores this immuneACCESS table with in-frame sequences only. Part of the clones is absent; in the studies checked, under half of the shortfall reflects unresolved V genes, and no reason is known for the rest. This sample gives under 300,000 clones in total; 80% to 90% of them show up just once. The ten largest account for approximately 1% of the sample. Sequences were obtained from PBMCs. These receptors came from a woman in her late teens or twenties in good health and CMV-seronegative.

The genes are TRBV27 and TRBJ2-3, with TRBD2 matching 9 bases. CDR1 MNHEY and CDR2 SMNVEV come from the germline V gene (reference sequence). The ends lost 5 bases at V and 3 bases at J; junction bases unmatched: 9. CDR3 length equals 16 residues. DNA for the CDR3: TGTGCCAGCAGTCCATTAGCGGGAGTAGGAACAGATACGCAGTATTTT. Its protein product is CASSPLAGVGTDTQYF.

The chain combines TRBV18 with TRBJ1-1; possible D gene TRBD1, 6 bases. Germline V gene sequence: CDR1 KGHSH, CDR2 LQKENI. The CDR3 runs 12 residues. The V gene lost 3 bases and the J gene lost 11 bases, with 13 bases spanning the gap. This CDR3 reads CASSPPQGIAFF. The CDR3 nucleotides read TGTGCCAGCTCACCTCCCCAGGGGATCGCTTTCTTT.